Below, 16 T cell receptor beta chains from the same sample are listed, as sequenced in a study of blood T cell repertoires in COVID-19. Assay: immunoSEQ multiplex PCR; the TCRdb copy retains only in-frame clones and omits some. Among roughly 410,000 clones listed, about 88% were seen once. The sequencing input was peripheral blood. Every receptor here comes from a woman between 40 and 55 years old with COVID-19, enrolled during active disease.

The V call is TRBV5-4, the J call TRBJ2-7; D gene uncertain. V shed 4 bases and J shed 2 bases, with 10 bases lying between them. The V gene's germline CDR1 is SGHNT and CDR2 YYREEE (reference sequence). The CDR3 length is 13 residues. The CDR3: CASSPGNAYEQYF. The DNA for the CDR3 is TGTGCCAGCAGCCCCGGTAACGCCTACGAGCAGTACTTC. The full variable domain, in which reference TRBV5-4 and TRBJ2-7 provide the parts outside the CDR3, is ETGVTQSPTHLIKTRGQQVTLRCSSQSGHNTVSWYQQALGQGPQFIFQYYREEENGRGNFPPRFSGLQFPNYSSELNVNALELDDSALYLCASSPGNAYEQYFGPGTRLTVT.

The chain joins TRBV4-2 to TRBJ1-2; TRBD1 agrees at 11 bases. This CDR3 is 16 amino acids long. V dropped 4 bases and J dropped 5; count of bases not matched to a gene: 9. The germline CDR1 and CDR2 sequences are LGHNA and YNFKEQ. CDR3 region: CASSPESRDRGYGYTF. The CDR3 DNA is TGTGCCAGCAGCCCGGAATCCCGGGACAGGGGGTATGGCTACACCTTC.

CDR3 sequence: CASSETQNRGANTEAFF. The CDR3 DNA follows: TGTGCCAGCAGTGAGACTCAAAACAGGGGCGCGAACACTGAAGCTTTCTTT. The gene calls are TRBV6-4 and TRBJ1-1; TRBD1 matches 7 bases. CDR3 length: 17 amino acids. The germline V gene has CDR1 MRHNA and CDR2 SNTAGT. Losses at the gene ends were 3 bases for V and 1 base for J; bases not matched to a gene: 11.

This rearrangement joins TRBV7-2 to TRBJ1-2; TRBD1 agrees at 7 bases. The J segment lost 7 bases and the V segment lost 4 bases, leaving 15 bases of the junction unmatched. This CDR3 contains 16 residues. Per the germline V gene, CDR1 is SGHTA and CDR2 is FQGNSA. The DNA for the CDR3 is TGTGCCAGCAGCTCGAACCTTAGACAGGGCTTGGGTGGCTACACCTTC. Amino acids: CASSSNLRQGLGGYTF.

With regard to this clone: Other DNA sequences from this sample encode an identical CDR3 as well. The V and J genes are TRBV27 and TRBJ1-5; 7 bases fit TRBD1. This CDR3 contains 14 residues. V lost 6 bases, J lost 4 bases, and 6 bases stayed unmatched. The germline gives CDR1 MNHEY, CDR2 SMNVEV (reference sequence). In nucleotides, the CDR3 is TGTGCCAGCAGCACCGACAGGGCTAATCAGCCCCAGCATTTT. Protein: CASSTDRANQPQHF.

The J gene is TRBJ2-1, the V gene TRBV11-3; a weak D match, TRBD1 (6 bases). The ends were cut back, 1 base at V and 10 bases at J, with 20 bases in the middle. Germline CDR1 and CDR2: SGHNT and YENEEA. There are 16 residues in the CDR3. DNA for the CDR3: TGTGCCAGCAGCTTAGCCCCTACCGGGACAATGGCCGAGCAGTTCTTC. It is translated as CASSLAPTGTMAEQFF.

Here the CDR3 DNA reads TGTGCCAGTAGTATATGGGGGACTCCTCAAAACTATGGCTACACCTTC. Protein sequence: CASSIWGTPQNYGYTF. The chain employs TRBV19 and TRBJ1-2; a weak D match, TRBD1 (5 bases). V was cut by 2 bases and J by 2 bases, with 15 bases left in between. Germline lookup yields CDR1 LNHDA and CDR2 SQIVND (reference sequence). The CDR3 sequence is 16 residues long.

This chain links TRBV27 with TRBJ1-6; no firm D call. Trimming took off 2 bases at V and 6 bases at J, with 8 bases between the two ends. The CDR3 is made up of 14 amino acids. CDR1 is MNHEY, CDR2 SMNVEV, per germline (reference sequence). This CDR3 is CASSLDTVNSPLHF. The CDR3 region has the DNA TGTGCCAGCAGTTTAGATACGGTTAATTCACCCCTCCACTTT.

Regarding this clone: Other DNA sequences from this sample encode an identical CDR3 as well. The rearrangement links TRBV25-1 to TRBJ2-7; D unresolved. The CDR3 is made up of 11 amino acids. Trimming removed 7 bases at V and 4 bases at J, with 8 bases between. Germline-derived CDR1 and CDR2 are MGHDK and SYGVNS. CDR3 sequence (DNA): TGTGCCAGCACCGGCGGTTACGAGCAGTACTTC. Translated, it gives CASTGGYEQYF.

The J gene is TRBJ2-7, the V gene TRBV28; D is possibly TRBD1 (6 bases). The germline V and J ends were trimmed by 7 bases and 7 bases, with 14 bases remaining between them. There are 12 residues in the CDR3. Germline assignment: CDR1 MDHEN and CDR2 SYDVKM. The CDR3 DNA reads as TGTGCCAGCACTACAGGGACGAAAGAGCAGTACTTC. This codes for CASTTGTKEQYF.

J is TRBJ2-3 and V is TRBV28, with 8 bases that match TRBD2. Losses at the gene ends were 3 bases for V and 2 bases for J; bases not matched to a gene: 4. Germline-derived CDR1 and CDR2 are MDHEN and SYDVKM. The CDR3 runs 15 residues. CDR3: CASSFPGGDTDTQYF. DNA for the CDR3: TGTGCCAGCAGTTTCCCCGGGGGGGACACAGATACGCAGTATTTT.

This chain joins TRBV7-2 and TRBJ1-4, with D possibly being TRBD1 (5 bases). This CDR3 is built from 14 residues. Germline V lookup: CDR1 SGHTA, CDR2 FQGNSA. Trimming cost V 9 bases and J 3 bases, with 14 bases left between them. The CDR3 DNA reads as TGTGCCAGTGCTAAGGGGTCAGCTAATGAAAAACTGTTTTTT. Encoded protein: CASAKGSANEKLFF.

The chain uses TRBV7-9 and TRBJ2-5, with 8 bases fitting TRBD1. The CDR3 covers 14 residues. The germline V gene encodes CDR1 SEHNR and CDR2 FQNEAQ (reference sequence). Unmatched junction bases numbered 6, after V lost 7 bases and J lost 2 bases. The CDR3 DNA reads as TGTGCCAGCACCCTAAGGACAGGGCAAGAGACCCAGTACTTC. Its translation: CASTLRTGQETQYF.

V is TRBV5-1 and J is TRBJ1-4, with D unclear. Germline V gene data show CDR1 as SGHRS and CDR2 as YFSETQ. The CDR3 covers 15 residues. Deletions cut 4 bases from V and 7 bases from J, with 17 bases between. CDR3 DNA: TGCGCCAGCAGCCCGGCGGGTGGGTTGGGTGAAAAACTGTTTTTT. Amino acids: CASSPAGGLGEKLFF.

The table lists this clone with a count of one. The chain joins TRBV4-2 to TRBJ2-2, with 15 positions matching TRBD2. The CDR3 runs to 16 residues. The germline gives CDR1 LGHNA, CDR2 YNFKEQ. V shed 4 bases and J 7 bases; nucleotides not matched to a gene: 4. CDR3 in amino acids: CASSPGTSGGSGELFF. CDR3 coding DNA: TGTGCCAGCAGCCCGGGGACTAGCGGGGGGAGCGGGGAGCTGTTTTTT.

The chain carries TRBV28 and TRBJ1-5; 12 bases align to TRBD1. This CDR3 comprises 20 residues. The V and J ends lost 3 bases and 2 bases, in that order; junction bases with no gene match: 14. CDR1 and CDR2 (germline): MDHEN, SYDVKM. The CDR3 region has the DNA TGTGCCAGCAGTTTCATTTTGCGGGGACAGGGGGCATGGGGCAATCAGCCCCAGCATTTT. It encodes CASSFILRGQGAWGNQPQHF.